Reported below is one T cell receptor beta chain. This clonotype was observed at least ten times. The clone's antigen remains unknown. Base quality data are lacking; no much larger clone is found one base away. This sample is part of a study of T cells in Graves' hyperthyroidism and ophthalmopathy (dated by TCRdb to between 2018 and 2021). The study in broad terms: Peripheral blood was sampled at the time of initial diagnosis, prior to any treatment. Thyroid tissue and blood T-cell repertoires from roughly 6 Graves' hyperthyroidism patients were also compared in the study. The paper describes TCR Vbeta CDR3 sequencing of around 140 peripheral blood samples, made up of roughly 45 ophthalmopathy patients, around 78 hyperthyroidism patients and about 17 progressor patients. The 85 to 100 discovery patients were randomly split 7:3 into training and test sets. After blood sampling, hyperthyroidism patients were treated with methimazole at a starting dose of 30 mg daily, and ophthalmopathy patients were treated with high-dose intravenous methylprednisolone. Prospective prediction of ophthalmopathy was tested in an independent validation cohort of approximately 19 hyperthyroidism patients and 17 patients who later progressed to ophthalmopathy. To identify TCR V-J signatures that set the groups apart, the researchers used a discovery cohort of 90 to 100 patients, made up of roughly 45 with Graves' ophthalmopathy and about 60 with stable Graves' hyperthyroidism.

Hyperthyroidism patients were newly diagnosed, had a disease duration of under 2 months, and were aged 18 to 65 years. Any patient with an uncontrolled infection, another autoimmune disease, pregnancy or lactation was excluded. Diagnoses relied on clinical symptoms, serum thyroxine and TRAb, thyroid ultrasound and orbital computed tomography. Blood from progressor patients was collected at the time of first diagnosis with hyperthyroidism, before any ophthalmopathy symptoms had appeared. Ficoll-Paque density gradient centrifugation was used to isolate PBMCs from around 9.1 ml of fresh peripheral blood. Progressor patients were defined as those initially diagnosed with Graves' hyperthyroidism in whom ophthalmopathy developed during follow-up. Trizol reagent was used to extract total RNA, and RNA quality was then checked on an Agilent 2100 Bioanalyzer. Amplification of TCR beta CDR3 regions was carried out from RNA transcripts. A first-round RT-PCR of the TCR CDR3 used the HTBI primer set with the Qiagen OneStep RT-PCR kit. The libraries were constructed in a second round of multiplex PCR and then size-selected and purified. The libraries were sequenced on an Illumina HiSeq2000 using paired-end 100 bp reads. From the authors' description of their analysis: SOAPnuke was used to process the raw data, with reads discarded if the reads contained adapters or uncalled bases, had a mean Phred below 15, or lacked an exact constant-primer or identifier match. COPE v1.2.5 was used to merge the high-quality paired reads, and each unique nucleotide sequence was defined as a clonotype. Clonotypes were aligned to IMGT TRBV, TRBD and TRBJ reference segments using MiTCR v1.1. Analysis was restricted to V-J combinations with a frequency above 0.0001, which covered 99.2% of repertoires. The TCS score was defined as the ratio of F50 (clonal expansion) to E x V (chaos), calculated using BLOSUM62-based TCRdist between CDR3 peptides within each V-J. Welch's t-statistics and random forest reduced around 510 V-J features to roughly 13, which were used in a naive Bayes classifier (R e1071). TCRdb cleaned the public reads at Q25 with fastp, built clones with MiXCR and kept in-frame beta chains. Every CDR3 protein is listed once, alongside the most common genes and DNA of its rows. None of the V and J calls come from the authors' own analysis; TCRdb made them. The sample yields 130,000 or so distinct CDR3 sequences; around 21% were counted once. The leading ten clones occupy roughly 71% of the sample.

What the authors observed across the whole study: No statistical method was used to set the sample size in advance, and investigators knew the group allocation. During validation, the model predicted progression to ophthalmopathy a median of approximately 7 months ahead of onset, with approximately 70% sensitivity and more than 72% specificity. In cross-validation, a model built on a 13 V-J signature told ophthalmopathy apart from stable hyperthyroidism with 85% to 90% sensitivity and about 81% specificity, and in testing the same model reached 80%/75%. Most expanded thyroid clonotypes (frequency above 0.001) were also detected in blood, suggesting blood repertoires may reflect thyroid immune responses.

Deletion took 3 bases off V and 6 bases off J, with a span of 18 bases between the germline ends. From the cysteine through the phenylalanine, the CDR3 covers 15 amino acids. Kept here is only the CDR3 DNA, which spans 45 bases and is read in frame from base 1. As encoded in the germline V gene, CDR1 is MDHEN while CDR2 is SYDVKM. This clonotype originated in a woman aged 50 to 65 with Graves' hyperthyroidism that later progressed to Graves' ophthalmopathy. In this chain, TRBV28 is recombined with TRBJ2-7; the D element might be TRBD1 or TRBD2, as each aligns at 5 bases. The sequencing sample was made of blood. The encoded CDR3 is CASSFWGPANSEQYF. The DNA sequence reads TGTGCCAGCAGTTTTTGGGGACCCGCCAATTCCGAGCAGTACTTC. Beyond the CDR3, the reference TRBV28 and TRBJ2-7 genes provide the residues; the full variable domain reads: DVKVTQSSRYLVKRTGEKVFLECVQDMDHENMFWYRQDPGLGLRLIYFSYDVKMKEKGDIPEGYSVSREKKERFSLILESASTNQTSMYLCASSFWGPANSEQYFGPGTRLTVT.